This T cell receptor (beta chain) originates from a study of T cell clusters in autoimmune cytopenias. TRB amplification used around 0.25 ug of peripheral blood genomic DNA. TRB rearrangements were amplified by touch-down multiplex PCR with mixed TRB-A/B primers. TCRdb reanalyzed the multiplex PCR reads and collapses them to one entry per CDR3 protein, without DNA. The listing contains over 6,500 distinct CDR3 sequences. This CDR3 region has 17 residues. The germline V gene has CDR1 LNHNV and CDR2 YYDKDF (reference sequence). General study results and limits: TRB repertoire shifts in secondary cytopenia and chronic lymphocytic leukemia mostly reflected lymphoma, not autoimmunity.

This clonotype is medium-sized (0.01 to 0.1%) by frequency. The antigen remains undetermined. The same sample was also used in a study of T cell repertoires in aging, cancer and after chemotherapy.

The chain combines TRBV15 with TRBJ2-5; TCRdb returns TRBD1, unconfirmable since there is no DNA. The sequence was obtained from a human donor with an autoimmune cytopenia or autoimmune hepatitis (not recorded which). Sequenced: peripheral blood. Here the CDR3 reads CATSRELLDSWGETQYF. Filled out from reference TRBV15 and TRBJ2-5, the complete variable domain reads DAMVIQNPRYQVTQFGKPVTLSCSQTLNHNVMYWYQQKSSQAPKLLFHYYDKDFNNEADTPDNFQSRRPNTSFCFLDIRSPGLGDTAMYLCATSRELLDSWGETQYFGPGTRLLVL.